Listed below are T cell receptor beta chains from one sample, sequenced in a study of blood T cell repertoires in COVID-19. Profiled with immunoSEQ multiplex PCR; TCRdb holds only in-frame clones, not every one. In the table there are approximately 80,000 clones, about 85% of which are singletons. Source material: peripheral blood. Every receptor here comes from a woman aged 65 to 85 with acute or convalescent COVID-19. The CDR3 runs from the conserved cysteine through the conserved F or W. The order of the fields is clone size, V gene, D gene, J gene, CDR3 protein, CDR3 DNA. The D gene is left open where the match is weak. Size values are once, few and many counts, or a class for expanded clones, and some rows have none.

>NA|TRBV6-6|NA|TRBJ2-5
CASRRQLGETQYF
TGTGCCAGCAGGAGACAGTTAGGGGAGACCCAGTACTTC
>NA|TRBV28|NA|TRBJ1-2
CASSGPSRWFNYGYTF
TGTGCCAGCAGTGGGCCTTCACGTTGGTTTAACTATGGCTACACCTTC
>NA|TRBV4-1|TRBD2|TRBJ2-2
CASSQEGAGQGGELFF
TGCGCCAGCAGCCAAGAGGGAGCGGGGCAGGGCGGGGAGCTGTTTTTT
>NA|TRBV5-6|NA|TRBJ1-2
CASSAQGLSLSYGYTF
TGTGCCAGCAGCGCCCAGGGACTTTCCCTGAGCTATGGCTACACCTTC
>NA|TRBV7-3|NA|TRBJ1-1
CASSSTENMNTEAFF
TGTGCCAGCAGCTCGACAGAAAACATGAACACTGAAGCTTTCTTT
>NA|TRBV7-8|TRBD1|TRBJ2-1
CASSPGQGPYNEQFF
TGTGCCAGCAGCCCGGGACAGGGACCCTACAATGAGCAGTTCTTC
>NA|TRBV19|NA|TRBJ1-3
CASRSGGAGNTIYF
TGTGCCAGTAGGAGCGGAGGCGCTGGAAACACCATATATTTT
>NA|TRBV3-1/TRBV3-2|TRBD2|TRBJ2-5
CASSLLERRGGQETQYF
TGTGCCAGCAGCCTTTTGGAGAGGCGGGGGGGCCAAGAGACCCAGTACTTC
>NA|TRBV7-9|TRBD2|TRBJ2-1
CASSLVGLAENEQFF
TGTGCCAGCAGCTTAGTGGGACTAGCTGAGAATGAGCAGTTCTTC
>NA|TRBV11-2|TRBD1|TRBJ1-2
CASSLRTGRNDYGYTF
TGTGCCAGCAGCCTGCGGACAGGGAGGAATGATTATGGCTACACCTTC
>NA|TRBV12-3/TRBV12-4|TRBD1|TRBJ1-2
CASTIQGADGYTF
TGTGCCAGCACCATACAGGGGGCGGATGGCTACACCTTC
>NA|TRBV28|NA|TRBJ2-6
CASRKQGSGANVLTF
TGTGCCAGCAGGAAACAGGGTTCTGGGGCCAACGTCCTGACTTTC
>NA|TRBV18|NA|TRBJ1-2
CASSPPGRGGYTF
TGTGCCAGCTCACCACCGGGCCGGGGTGGCTACACCTTC
>NA|TRBV28|NA|TRBJ1-4
CASSFSVATDEKLFF
TGTGCCAGCAGTTTTTCTGTCGCTACGGATGAAAAACTGTTTTTT
>NA|TRBV2|TRBD2|TRBJ2-3
CASSVLAGEDTQYF
TGTGCCAGCAGTGTTTTAGCGGGGGAAGATACGCAGTATTTT
>NA|TRBV5-5|NA|TRBJ2-7
CASSPRDMSHEQYF
TGTGCCAGCAGCCCCCGGGACATGTCCCACGAGCAGTACTTC
>NA|TRBV18|NA|TRBJ1-6
CASSPGGAASVSPLHF
TGTGCCAGCTCACCAGGGGGCGCAGCGTCAGTCTCACCCCTCCACTTT
>NA|TRBV4-2|NA|TRBJ1-4
CASSMTSLLTNEKLFF
TGTGCCAGCAGCATGACAAGTTTGTTGACTAATGAAAAACTGTTTTTT
>NA|TRBV6-5|NA|TRBJ1-1
CASTRRFGETEAFF
TGTGCCAGCACCCGTCGATTTGGTGAGACTGAAGCTTTCTTT
>once|TRBV2|TRBD1|TRBJ2-2
CASSGNYGTGVTGELFF
TGTGCCAGCAGTGGAAACTACGGGACAGGTGTAACCGGGGAGCTGTTTTTT
>NA|TRBV2|TRBD1|TRBJ1-1
CASSEVRTGNTEAFF
TGTGCCAGCAGTGAGGTCAGGACAGGGAACACTGAAGCTTTCTTT
>NA|TRBV12-3/TRBV12-4|TRBD1|TRBJ1-2
CASSFGQGSGYTF
TGTGCCAGCAGTTTCGGACAGGGGAGTGGCTACACCTTC
>NA|TRBV7-9|NA|TRBJ1-1
CASSLMGANTEAFF
TGTGCCAGCAGCTTAATGGGGGCGAACACTGAAGCTTTCTTT
>NA|TRBV27|NA|TRBJ2-6
CASNAEGSGANVLTF
TGTGCCAGCAACGCCGAGGGCTCTGGGGCCAACGTCCTGACTTTC
>NA|TRBV6-5|NA|TRBJ1-2
CASSLEGQIYGYTF
TGTGCCAGCAGTCTAGAAGGACAGATCTATGGCTACACCTTC
>NA|TRBV2|NA|TRBJ1-5
CASTRSLNQPQHF
TGTGCCAGCACCAGGTCATTGAATCAGCCCCAGCATTTT
>NA|TRBV3-1/TRBV3-2|TRBD1|TRBJ1-4
CASSQMGQGSEKLFF
TGTGCCAGCAGCCAAATGGGACAGGGCTCCGAAAAACTGTTTTTT
>NA|TRBV19|NA|TRBJ1-5
CASSPGNQPQHF
TGTGCCAGTAGTCCGGGGAATCAGCCCCAGCATTTT
>NA|TRBV7-2|TRBD1|TRBJ1-5
CASSPGQGRQPQHF
TGTGCCAGCAGCCCCGGACAGGGTCGACAGCCCCAGCATTTT
>NA|TRBV12-5|NA|TRBJ2-7
CASGPTVEALHYEQYF
TGTGCTAGTGGCCCGACGGTAGAGGCCTTACACTACGAGCAGTACTTC
>NA|TRBV6-6|NA|TRBJ2-1
CASSYTTGQEQFF
TGTGCCAGCAGTTATACTACTGGACAGGAGCAGTTCTTC
>NA|TRBV6-5|NA|TRBJ2-2
CASPSPQGNTGELFF
TGTGCCAGCCCTTCCCCACAGGGAAACACCGGGGAGCTGTTTTTT
>NA|TRBV28|TRBD1|TRBJ1-2
CASSLGRGRLSYGYTF
TGTGCCAGCAGTTTAGGCAGGGGGCGCCTTTCTTATGGCTACACCTTC
>NA|TRBV6-5|TRBD1|TRBJ1-4
CASGDRGLNEKLFF
TGTGCCAGCGGGGACAGGGGGTTGAATGAAAAACTGTTTTTT
>NA|TRBV28|TRBD1|TRBJ2-7
CASSLPGQATYEQYF
TGTGCCAGCAGCTTGCCGGGACAGGCAACCTACGAGCAGTACTTC
>NA|TRBV7-9|NA|TRBJ2-3
CASSPQGTVSDTQYF
TGTGCCAGCAGCCCCCAGGGAACGGTCTCAGATACGCAGTATTTT
>NA|TRBV7-9|NA|TRBJ1-1
CASSPINIPNTEAFF
TGTGCCAGCAGCCCGATTAACATACCGAACACTGAAGCTTTCTTT
>NA|TRBV19|NA|TRBJ1-4
CASSISRVSTNEKLFF
TGTGCCAGTAGTATTTCCCGGGTCTCAACTAATGAAAAACTGTTTTTT
>NA|TRBV7-3|NA|TRBJ1-1
CASSSGGANTEAFF
TGTGCCAGCAGCTCCGGGGGGGCGAACACTGAAGCTTTCTTT
>NA|TRBV6-1|NA|TRBJ1-5
CASREGGAHQPQHF
TGTGCCAGCAGGGAAGGAGGCGCTCATCAGCCCCAGCATTTT
>NA|TRBV3-1/TRBV3-2|TRBD2|TRBJ2-1
CASSQGRTSGGYSYNEQFF
TGTGCCAGCAGCCAAGGAAGGACTAGCGGGGGTTACTCCTACAATGAGCAGTTCTTC
>NA|TRBV10-3|NA|TRBJ1-1
CAISDVTGAPEAFF
TGTGCCATCAGTGACGTTACAGGTGCCCCTGAAGCTTTCTTT
>NA|TRBV29-1|NA|TRBJ2-5
CSVAQQAKETQYF
TGCAGCGTCGCTCAGCAGGCAAAAGAGACCCAGTACTTC
>few|TRBV4-1|NA|TRBJ2-7
CASRGGSYEQYF
TGCGCCAGCAGGGGGGGCTCCTACGAGCAGTACTTC
>NA|TRBV3-1/TRBV3-2|NA|TRBJ1-5
CASSQDPGYNQPQHF
TGTGCCAGCAGCCAAGATCCAGGGTACAATCAGCCCCAGCATTTT
>NA|TRBV29-1|NA|TRBJ1-3
CSVEVGSSGNTIYF
TGCAGCGTTGAAGTAGGGAGCTCTGGAAACACCATATATTTT
>NA|TRBV30|NA|TRBJ1-5
CAWSETTTSGGQPQHF
TGTGCCTGGAGTGAAACCACAACCTCCGGGGGTCAGCCCCAGCATTTT
>NA|TRBV2|NA|TRBJ1-1
CASSDAWPTQNTEAFF
TGTGCCAGCAGTGATGCATGGCCCACCCAGAACACTGAAGCTTTCTTT
>NA|TRBV3-1/TRBV3-2|NA|TRBJ1-3
CASSFDSRSGNTIYF
TGTGCCAGCAGTTTCGACAGCCGCTCTGGAAACACCATATATTTT